This entry describes one TCR beta chain. Antigen specificity is unknown. Primers for the PCR totalled 60 Vbeta and 13 Jbeta. Measured with immunoSEQ multiplex PCR; TCRdb has only the in-frame clones, and not every one. In all, the sample yields roughly 100,000 clones. The V gene lost 0 bases and the J gene lost 4 bases, with 10 bases spanning the gap. Germline loops: CDR1 SGHRS, CDR2 YFSETQ. The CDR3 covers 14 residues. The sample comes from a study of cytomegalovirus exposure and HLA in healthy donors. Notes on the study in general: Follow-up analysis seemed to connect common viral pathogens with several of the most significant clusters identified. Cytomegalovirus association was listed for approximately 150 TCR beta chains.

Sequencing was performed on PBMCs. This TCR came from a middle-aged man in good health and CMV-seropositive. The chain employs TRBV5-1 and TRBJ1-1; TRBD1 is a possible D gene (5 bases). As DNA, the CDR3 is TGCGCCAGCAGCTTGGCTTTGGGGGGCACTGAAGCTTTCTTT. This sequence encodes CASSLALGGTEAFF.